This T cell receptor beta chain was profiled in a study of post-analysis software for immune sequencing data (dated by TCRdb to the mid-2010s). A note on the overall study: Recorded disease courses included relapsing-remitting, secondary progressive and progressive-relapsing multiple sclerosis, with some patients lacking subtype annotation. The multiple sclerosis patient repertoires were compared with more than 9 previously published healthy control repertoires from donors aged 6 to 25 years. A subset of samples was prepared in parallel using single-end sample barcoding, then pooled and co-amplified after Illumina adapter ligation.

The library was built by means of PCR. Reads for this sample came from an Illumina HiSeq 2500. Unique molecular identifiers were incorporated into TCR beta cDNA libraries to reduce PCR and sequencing biases. Per 1 to 10 million input T cells, roughly 0.5 million cDNA molecules were obtained, such that each molecule approximated one T cell. Patient libraries were prepared and sequenced with the same protocol used for the earlier healthy control dataset. Samples belonging to the same batch were prepared together, multiplexed and sequenced on a shared HiSeq lane. In the source study's methods: MIGEC was used to process the raw barcoded reads, and molecular identifier groups with only a single read were discarded before consensus assembly and CDR3 extraction. VDJtools was used for post-analysis of the clonotype tables, with diversity normalized by down-sampling every dataset to the smallest sample size. Repertoire overlap clustering matched CDR3 amino acid but not nucleotide sequences to correct batch-related cross-sample contamination. TCRdb trimmed the raw reads at Q25, called clones with MiXCR and kept productive beta chains. Every CDR3 protein is listed once, alongside the most common genes and DNA of its rows. None of the V and J calls come from the authors' own analysis; TCRdb made them. In this sample the table shows hundreds of thousands of distinct CDR3 sequences, 59% of which occur a single time. The top ten constitute around 11% of the sample.

To demonstrate the VDJtools post-analysis software, TCR beta repertoires were profiled from the peripheral blood of more than 10 young patients with multiple sclerosis. The multiple sclerosis patients were children and adolescents between roughly 6 and 16 years of age. From the cysteine through the phenylalanine, the CDR3 covers 16 amino acids. Only CDR3 DNA is held: 48 bases, read in frame from base 1. Trimmed from V: 5 bases; trimmed from J: 2 bases; junction bases lacking a gene match: 7. For this clonotype: The specificity of this receptor is unknown. No much larger clone is present one base from it, and per-base qualities are unavailable.

Study-wide conclusions, independent of this receptor: Strong co-clustering of samples prepared in the same batch was shown by direct clustering with F measure, prompting a batch-effect correction. The control group was slightly older than the multiple sclerosis patient group. Normalized Chao1 diversity was significantly lower in multiple sclerosis patients than controls, suggesting substantial peripheral T-cell clonal expansion. Patients showed significantly higher frequencies than controls for five TRBV segments, among them TRBV5-6, TRBV5-1 and TRBV20-1.

This sequence uses TRBV12-3 or TRBV12-4 and TRBJ2-3, with TRBD2 identical over 10 junction bases. The TCR comes from a girl aged 2 to 9 with multiple sclerosis. The sample was blood. The CDR3 here reads CASSAQGTSDTDTQYF. The DNA reads TGTGCCAGCAGTGCCCAAGGGACTAGCGACACAGATACGCAGTATTTT.